This entry describes one TCR beta chain. The target antigen is unknown. The data were obtained in a study of T cells after posttransplantation cyclophosphamide. Findings and limits, study-wide: Blood and skin or GI T cell repertoires showed limited TRB overlap. TRB clonality was highly associated with recipient CMV seropositivity and reactivation. Later post-transplant blood repertoires were often dominated by donor CD8+ memory clones.

Treatment was busulfan-fludarabine conditioning, a marrow graft, and cyclophosphamide on days +3 and +4. In germline, CDR1 is MNHEY, CDR2 SVGAGI. There are 16 residues in the CDR3. Trimming pared 4 bases from V and 0 bases from J, leaving 15 bases between. Measured with immunoSEQ multiplex PCR; TCRdb has only the in-frame clones, and not every one. In the table there are tens of thousands of clones, more than 70% of which are singletons. The TCR was taken from a female patient aged 40-50 years who received an allogeneic stem cell transplant from a related donor, was CMV-positive, and had no GVHD. The T cells may come from the graft donor. This sample comprised CD4+ T cells sorted from blood, obtained roughly 1,900 days after a stem cell transplant with posttransplant cyclophosphamide. The chain combines TRBV6-5 with TRBJ1-1, with D tentatively TRBD1 (5 bases). CDR3 protein: CASSFTPPGMNTEAFF. CDR3 nucleotides: TGTGCCAGCAGTTTCACCCCGCCAGGGATGAACACTGAAGCTTTCTTT.